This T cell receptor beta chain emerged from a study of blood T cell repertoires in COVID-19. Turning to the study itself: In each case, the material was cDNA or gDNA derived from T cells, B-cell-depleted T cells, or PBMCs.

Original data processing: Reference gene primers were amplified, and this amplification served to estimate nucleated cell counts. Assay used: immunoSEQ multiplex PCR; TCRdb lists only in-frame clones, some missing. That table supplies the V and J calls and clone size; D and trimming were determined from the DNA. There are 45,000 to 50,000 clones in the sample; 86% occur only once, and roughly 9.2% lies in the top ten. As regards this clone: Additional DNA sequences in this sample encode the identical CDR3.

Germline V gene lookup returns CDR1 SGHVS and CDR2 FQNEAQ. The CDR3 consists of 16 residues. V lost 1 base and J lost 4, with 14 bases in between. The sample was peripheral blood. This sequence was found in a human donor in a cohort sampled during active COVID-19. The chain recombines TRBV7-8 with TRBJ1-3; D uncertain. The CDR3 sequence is CASSLVSRVAGNTIYF. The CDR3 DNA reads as TGTGCCAGCAGCTTAGTTAGCCGCGTGGCCGGAAACACCATATATTTT.